This T cell receptor beta chain was sequenced in a study of spatial heterogeneity in lung cancer. Study outcomes and limitations: Counts that tracked tumor mutation counts were those of expanded intratumoral alpha and beta TCRs.

Losses at the gene ends were 6 bases for V and 6 bases for J; bases not matched to a gene: 8. Per the germline V gene, CDR1 is MNHEY and CDR2 is SMNVEV (reference sequence). The CDR3 length is 15 residues. This clonotype occurred many times. Antigen specificity is unknown. The time point was: sample taken at primary tumor resection. Each CDR3 protein gets one entry after TCRdb re-called the 5' RACE reads with MiXCR. Here the sample spans just under 7,500 distinct CDR3 sequences, 6% to 9% being singletons. This specimen was lung tumor tissue, taken at surgery. This chain connects TRBV27 to TRBJ2-1; 10 positions agree with TRBD2. This receptor was taken from a male donor with early-stage non-small cell lung cancer. The CDR3 bases are TGTGCCAGCAGATCAGTAGCGGGAGGCTTCAATGAGCAGTTCTTC. Translating it yields CASRSVAGGFNEQFF.